What follows is one T cell receptor (beta chain) and its context. Its antigen is still unknown. This specimen belongs to a study of cytomegalovirus exposure and HLA in healthy donors. Libraries were prepared by immunoSEQ multiplex PCR; TCRdb keeps only in-frame clonotypes and omits some of them. Of about 120,000 clones detected, 86% appear once; the ten largest clones hold under 5%. The donors were part of the validation cohort of some 120 subjects. That cohort was separate from the first cohort, which comprised 666 subjects. The CDR3 sequence is 15 residues long. The germline V gene encodes CDR1 SGHVS and CDR2 FQNEAQ. V lost 5 bases and J lost 8; bases outside the gene matches: 11. Study-level findings and limits: Reports showed the classifier diagnosing cytomegalovirus status with high specificity and sensitivity. Researchers catalogued over 150 TCR beta chains as cytomegalovirus-associated.

This clonotype was sampled from a man aged 18 to 29 in good health and CMV-seronegative. The chain combines TRBV7-8 with TRBJ1-4; 7 nucleotides line up with TRBD1. The sample taken for sequencing was PBMCs. Here the CDR3 reads CASSPQFQGQEKLFF. The CDR3 region has the DNA TGTGCCAGCAGCCCTCAATTCCAGGGACAGGAAAAACTGTTTTTT.